The T cell receptor (beta chain) described here comes from a study of T cells after yellow fever vaccination. Study-wide context: Fractions low in cell number were prepared with SMART-Seq v4 Ultra Low Input.

Synthesis of TCR cDNA relied on 5'RACE template switching, which attached a universal primer site and UMIs. From the 5' RACE reads, TCRdb called clonotypes with MiXCR, one entry per CDR3 protein. This repertoire shows approximately 600,000 distinct CDR3 sequences, 12% found once; its top ten account for about 15%. Germline loops: CDR1 SNHLY, CDR2 FYNNEI. Deletions cut 4 bases from V and 7 bases from J, with 7 bases between. This CDR3 is 12 amino acids long. Sample: PBMCs, taken on the day of the yellow fever booster vaccination. The gene calls are TRBV2 and TRBJ2-2, with D unclear. This sequence was found in a man aged 30-40 years who received the YFV17D yellow fever vaccine. The CDR3 sequence is CASSVIGGELFF. The CDR3 nucleotides read TGTGCCAGCAGTGTGATCGGCGGGGAGCTGTTTTTT.